Sequencing of this T cell receptor beta chain was carried out in a study of control samples from healthy donors and cancer patients. The germline CDR1 and CDR2 sequences are ENHRY and SYGVKD. V dropped 8 bases and J dropped 0 bases, with 13 bases sitting between them. The CDR3 is 14 amino acids. Libraries were prepared by immunoSEQ multiplex PCR; TCRdb keeps only in-frame clonotypes and omits some of them. Of 150,000 to 200,000 clones detected, over 80% appear once; the ten largest clones hold more than 1.4%. The chain carries TRBV10-3 and TRBJ1-2; no definite D call. The sequenced sample was blood. The TCR sequence derives from a man aged 18 to 30 in good health. The CDR3 bases are TGTGCCATCGCCGGAAGTCCAGCTAACTATGGCTACACCTTC. This encodes CAIAGSPANYGYTF.